The clone carrying this T cell receptor beta chain was seen only once. Roughly 0.45 to 1 ug RNA was reverse transcribed with random hexamers. Across 54 Vbeta and 13 Jbeta, immunoSEQ multiplex PCR amplified TCR beta CDR3. TCRdb itself ran the immunoSEQ multiplex PCR reads through MiXCR, one entry per CDR3 protein. The sample comprises some 300,000 distinct CDR3 sequences, approximately 90% of which are singletons, and approximately 0.2% rests with the top ten. The data belong to a study of CD8 T cells in Susac syndrome. This CDR3 comprises 13 residues. V was clipped by 3 bases and J by 6 bases, with 9 bases between them. The germline V gene has CDR1 MNHEY and CDR2 SMNVEV (reference sequence). Sequencing of TCR beta, carried out with a high-throughput approach, was applied to CD8+ and CD4+ T cells from the blood. The multiple sclerosis controls were treatment-naive patients with relapsing-remitting disease that was stable or active. In contrast to the negatively isolated CD8+ and CD4+ T cells, TEMRA cells were FACS-enriched.

V usage is TRBV27 and J usage is TRBJ2-1; weak D call: TRBD1 (5 bases). Sequences were obtained from CD8+ T cells from PBMCs. The origin of this receptor is a human donor with multiple sclerosis. The CDR3 loop is CASSFGRVNEQFF. CDR3 coding DNA: TGTGCCAGCAGTTTTGGCAGGGTCAATGAGCAGTTCTTC.